This TCR beta chain was sequenced during a study of blood T cell repertoires in COVID-19. Study summary: PBMCs, B-cell-depleted T cells, or T cells provided the cDNA or gDNA that made up the material.

Authors' methods: Estimates of nucleated cell counts were drawn from the amplification of reference gene primers. The protocol was immunoSEQ multiplex PCR, while the TCRdb copy is restricted to in-frame clones and leaves out a portion. V and J calls and clone size are copied from that table; D and trimming were computed from the DNA. Of 120,000 to 150,000 clones listed, over 75% are singletons. The CDR3 totals 11 residues. In germline, CDR1 is LGHDT, CDR2 YNNKEL (reference sequence). Trimming took off 8 bases at V and 10 bases at J, with 12 bases between the two ends. This clonotype was obtained from a woman aged 60 to 75 with active COVID-19. Sequencing was done on a sample of peripheral blood. The J gene is TRBJ2-1, the V gene TRBV3-1 (or the pseudogene TRBV3-2); D might be TRBD2 (5 bases). This CDR3 is CASGGLREQFF. The CDR3 DNA follows: TGTGCCAGCGGAGGTCTGAGAGAGCAGTTCTTC.